These T cell receptor beta chains were read from a single sample in a study of OX40 agonist ivuxolimab in advanced cancers. TCRdb's table, derived via immunoSEQ multiplex PCR, lists solely in-frame clones and lacks some. The sample carries about 64,000 clones, approximately 89% recorded once. The material sequenced was CD4+ or CD8+ T cells sorted from blood, taken in a trial of the OX40 agonist ivuxolimab. These receptors all come from an adult with an advanced solid tumor such as melanoma, head and neck, liver or kidney cancer. The CDR3 runs from the conserved cysteine through the conserved F or W. The D gene is left open where the match is weak. Size values are once, few and many counts, or a class for expanded clones, and some rows have none.

TRBD1	TRBV19	TRBJ1-2	.	CASSIDFSDRDGYTF	TGTGCCAGTAGTATAGATTTTTCGGACAGGGACGGCTACACCTTC
.	TRBV5-4	TRBJ2-7	.	CASSPALGGGYEQYF	TGTGCCAGCAGCCCGGCTCTCGGGGGTGGGTACGAGCAGTACTTC
.	TRBV19	TRBJ2-7	.	CASSIAGRTGGYEQYF	TGTGCCAGTAGTATAGCCGGCCGGACTGGTGGCTACGAGCAGTACTTC
TRBD2	TRBV11-3	TRBJ2-1	.	CASSLDSGRAYNEQFF	TGTGCCAGCAGCTTAGATAGCGGGAGGGCCTACAATGAGCAGTTCTTC
TRBD1	TRBV18	TRBJ1-4	.	CASSPSQGEDEKLFF	TGTGCCAGCTCACCATCACAGGGGGAGGATGAAAAACTGTTTTTT
.	TRBV5-1	TRBJ1-4	.	CASSPGHATNEKLFF	TGCGCCAGCAGTCCAGGACACGCAACTAATGAAAAACTGTTTTTT
.	TRBV29-1	TRBJ2-2	.	CSVPDQTGELFF	TGCAGCGTTCCTGACCAGACCGGGGAGCTGTTTTTT
.	TRBV6-6	TRBJ2-3	.	CASSYSGGLDTQYF	TGTGCCAGCAGTTATTCCGGAGGTCTGGATACGCAGTATTTT
.	TRBV30	TRBJ1-1	.	CAWRPGQRNTEAFF	TGTGCCTGGAGACCGGGACAAAGGAACACTGAAGCTTTCTTT
TRBD1	TRBV5-5	TRBJ1-1	.	CASSRWLQGTGGAVTEAFF	TGTGCCAGCAGTCGATGGCTGCAAGGGACAGGGGGCGCGGTGACTGAAGCTTTCTTT
.	TRBV7-2	TRBJ1-5	.	CASSLVGDQPQHF	TGTGCCAGCAGCTTGGTTGGGGATCAGCCCCAGCATTTT
TRBD1	TRBV7-9	TRBJ1-1	.	CASSSQGANTEAFF	TGTGCCAGCAGTTCACAGGGGGCGAACACTGAAGCTTTCTTT
TRBD1	TRBV18	TRBJ1-5	.	CASSRDRVKGPQHF	TGTGCCAGCTCACGGGACAGGGTGAAAGGGCCCCAGCATTTT
TRBD1	TRBV18	TRBJ1-4	.	CASSPRTGTNEKLFF	TGTGCCAGCTCACCCCGGACAGGGACTAATGAAAAACTGTTTTTT
TRBD2	TRBV19	TRBJ2-3	.	CATQASGQYPFTDTQYF	TGTGCCACTCAAGCTAGCGGGCAATACCCTTTCACAGATACGCAGTATTTT
.	TRBV10-3	TRBJ2-3	.	CAISATGTQYF	TGTGCCATCAGTGCGACAGGTACGCAGTATTTT
.	TRBV6-6	TRBJ2-7	.	CASSYSGTYYEQYF	TGTGCCAGCAGTTACTCGGGCACCTACTACGAGCAGTACTTC
.	TRBV29-1	TRBJ2-3	.	CSVEPGIGTDTQYF	TGCAGCGTTGAACCAGGGATCGGCACAGATACGCAGTATTTT
TRBD2	TRBV5-4	TRBJ2-5	.	CASSLGLAGGETQYF	TGTGCCAGCAGCTTGGGCCTAGCGGGAGGGGAGACCCAGTACTTC
TRBD2	TRBV7-9	TRBJ2-1	.	CASSSRGLAGGNEQFF	TGTGCCAGCAGCTCAAGGGGACTAGCGGGAGGGAATGAGCAGTTCTTC
.	TRBV18	TRBJ2-3	.	CASSPSTDTQYF	TGTGCCAGCTCACCCAGCACAGATACGCAGTATTTT
.	TRBV2	TRBJ1-5	once	CASSAGGGGQPQHF	TGTGCCAGCAGTGCCGGGGGCGGGGGTCAGCCCCAGCATTTT
.	TRBV6-5	TRBJ1-1	few	CASSPPGSTEAFF	TGTGCCAGCAGTCCACCTGGGTCCACTGAAGCTTTCTTT